The rows below give T cell receptor beta chains drawn from one sample of a study of T cells in Graves' hyperthyroidism and ophthalmopathy. One entry per CDR3 protein results from TCRdb running MiXCR on the multiplex PCR reads. This table holds roughly 510,000 distinct CDR3 sequences, 40% to 50% found once. The sample was peripheral blood or thyroid tissue (not recorded which). The source of these receptors is an adult woman with Graves' disease, either hyperthyroidism or ophthalmopathy (not recorded which). Both conserved end residues are part of each CDR3.

TRBJ2-5	TRBV11-2	CASSPHLSQETQYF
TRBJ1-3	TRBV7-2	CASSLTAGTGNTIYF
TRBJ2-7	TRBV7-9	CAISPTSGDYEQYF
TRBJ2-5	TRBV20-1	CSASPRGQPQYF
TRBJ1-2	TRBV29-1	CSGSGTDYGYTF
TRBJ2-7	TRBV2	CASSPDRGSDEQYF
TRBJ1-5	TRBV20-1	CSASLPDTQPQHF
TRBJ1-6	TRBV20-1	CSARDKEYSPLHF
TRBJ2-7	TRBV24-1	CATSERTGYEQYF
TRBJ1-4	TRBV7-9	CASSRVEGGEKLFF
TRBJ1-2	TRBV11-2	CASSSPPGGNYGYTF
TRBJ2-5	TRBV20-1	CSARNRYQETQYF
TRBJ2-5	TRBV7-6	CASSPKTGGQETQYF